This T cell receptor (beta chain) was recorded in a study of cytomegalovirus exposure and HLA in healthy donors. For the study at large: Most genotyped donors, approximately 77% of more than 300, had Caucasian-associated genetic ancestry. General study results and limits: Cytomegalovirus association was assigned to about 150 TCR beta chains.

A multiplex PCR was run with 60 Vbeta primers and 13 Jbeta primers. The table came from immunoSEQ multiplex PCR; TCRdb's copy has only in-frame clones and leaves some out. This table holds 160,000 or so clones, 81% found once. Germline V gene sequence: CDR1 SGHKS, CDR2 YYEKEE (reference sequence). V lost 5 bases, J lost 4 bases, and 12 bases lay in between. The length of the CDR3 is 13 residues. On this clone itself: The antigen is unknown.

Sample: PBMCs. This clonotype was obtained from a woman aged 18-29 years in good health and CMV-seropositive. V usage is TRBV5-5 and J usage is TRBJ2-5, with D perhaps matching TRBD1 (5 bases). DNA for the CDR3: TGTGCCAGCAGTTCGGACATTGGAGAGACCCAGTACTTC. The encoded protein is CASSSDIGETQYF.